Following are 24 T cell receptor beta chains from one sample sequenced in a study of blood T cell repertoires in COVID-19 (dated by TCRdb to about 2020). Receptor amplification or capture employed the immunoSEQ multiplex PCR assay. Sourced from immuneACCESS, this table was stored by TCRdb with only in-frame sequences that have V and J called. A share of the clones is absent; for the studies checked, an unresolved V gene accounts for under half, and the remainder has no known explanation. The sample has 120,000 to 150,000 clones on record, approximately 85% of them singletons. 8% of the sample rests with the top ten. Sequencing used peripheral blood. The receptors originated from a woman in her sixties with COVID-19, enrolled during active disease.

The J gene is TRBJ2-3, the V gene TRBV7-2; D not resolved. This CDR3 is 18 amino acids long. Germline V gene sequence: CDR1 SGHTA, CDR2 FQGNSA. With 2 bases removed from V and 5 bases from J, the gap between germline ends came to 23 bases. CDR3 coding DNA: TGTGCCAGCAGCTTAAATCCCTTAGGTAGCTTGCCTTTAGATACGCAGTATTTT. It yields the protein CASSLNPLGSLPLDTQYF.

The gene calls are TRBV4-3 and TRBJ1-6; D not certain. The V gene's germline CDR1 is LGHNA and CDR2 YSLEER. V dropped 4 bases and J dropped 2 bases, with 12 bases sitting between them. The CDR3 totals 16 residues. CDR3 loop: CASSPGEPTYNSPLHF. CDR3 in DNA: TGCGCCAGCAGCCCTGGAGAGCCGACCTATAATTCACCCCTCCACTTT.

The gene calls are TRBV9 and TRBJ2-5, with 7 bases that match TRBD2. Unmatched junction bases numbered 3, after V lost 0 bases and J lost 4 bases. The CDR3 covers 14 residues. Germline V gene sequence: CDR1 SGDLS, CDR2 YYNGEE. In DNA, the CDR3 is TGTGCCAGCAGCGTAGCGGGGGGTCCAGAGACCCAGTACTTC. Its translation: CASSVAGGPETQYF. Complete variable domain (other parts from reference TRBV9 and TRBJ2-5): DSGVTQTPKHLITATGQRVTLRCSPRSGDLSVYWYQQSLDQGLQFLIQYYNGEERAKGNILERFSAQQFPDLHSELNLSSLELGDSALYFCASSVAGGPETQYFGPGTRLLVL.

The chain recombines TRBV9 with TRBJ1-4, with D possibly TRBD1 on 6 matching bases. This CDR3 comprises 15 residues. V gave up 2 bases and J gave up 3 bases, with 11 bases separating them. Germline V lookup: CDR1 SGDLS, CDR2 YYNGEE. The CDR3 protein is CASSVGGTANEKLFF. The CDR3 nucleotides read TGTGCCAGCAGCGTTGGGGGCACGGCTAATGAAAAACTGTTTTTT.

The chain uses TRBV18 and TRBJ1-2, with TRBD1 matching over 9 bases. CDR3 length: 14 amino acids. Germline CDR1 is KGHSH and CDR2 is LQKENI. Unmatched junction bases numbered 3, after V lost 3 bases and J lost 4 bases. The CDR3 bases are TGTGCCAGCTCACCGGGACAGGGTACCTATGGCTACACCTTC. This encodes CASSPGQGTYGYTF. The variable domain in full, completed from reference TRBV18 and TRBJ1-2, reads NAGVMQNPRHLVRRRGQEARLRCSPMKGHSHVYWYRQLPEEGLKFMVYLQKENIIDESGMPKERFSAEFPKEGPSILRIQQVVRGDSAAYFCASSPGQGTYGYTFGSGTRLTVV.

This chain joins TRBV18 and TRBJ1-2; a possible D gene is TRBD1 (5 bases). Germline lookup yields CDR1 KGHSH and CDR2 LQKENI. Trimming took 1 base from V and 1 from J, leaving 16 bases between them. The CDR3 is 17 residues long. CDR3 DNA sequence: TGTGCCAGCTCACCACTAAAAATCGAAGGGGTTAACTATGGCTACACCTTC. The encoded protein is CASSPLKIEGVNYGYTF.

The rearrangement links TRBV11-2 to TRBJ1-5; unclear D gene. V gave up 0 bases and J gave up 1 base, with 7 bases separating them. Germline lookup yields CDR1 SGHAT and CDR2 FQNNGV. The CDR3 is made up of 15 amino acids. The chain's CDR3 is CASSLDAGSNQPQHF. CDR3 nucleotide sequence: TGTGCCAGCAGCTTAGATGCGGGAAGCAATCAGCCCCAGCATTTT.

The J gene is TRBJ2-6, the V gene TRBV12-5; D perhaps matches TRBD1 (7 bases). Germline V gene data show CDR1 as LGHNT and CDR2 as FRNRAP. The V end was cut by 0 bases, the J end by 0 bases, with 15 bases between. This CDR3 is 19 amino acids long. The CDR3 coding sequence is TGTGCTAGTGGTTTGGTACGGCAGGGGGGATTCTCTGGGGCCAACGTCCTGACTTTC. Its translation: CASGLVRQGGFSGANVLTF. Supplemented by reference TRBV12-5 and TRBJ2-6, the full variable domain reads DARVTQTPRHKVTEMGQEVTMRCQPILGHNTVFWYRQTMMQGLELLAYFRNRAPLDDSGMPKDRFSAEMPDATLATLKIQPSEPRDSAVYFCASGLVRQGGFSGANVLTFGAGSRLTVL.

CDR3 residues: CASSLWGGTGELFF. In DNA, the CDR3 is TGTGCCAGCAGCTTATGGGGGGGTACCGGGGAGCTGTTTTTT. This sequence joins TRBV11-3 and TRBJ2-2; 7 nucleotides agree with TRBD2. J gave up 5 bases and V 2 bases, and 2 bases lay outside the gene matches. This CDR3 is 14 amino acids long. Germline CDR1 is SGHNT and CDR2 is YENEEA.

The V gene is TRBV18, the J gene TRBJ2-5, with 8 bases identical to TRBD1. This CDR3 spans 16 amino acids. J gave up 2 bases and V 3 bases, and 8 bases lay outside the gene matches. CDR1 and CDR2 (germline): KGHSH, LQKENI. The CDR3 loop reads CASSPWDRRNQETQYF. The CDR3 coding sequence is TGTGCCAGCTCACCCTGGGACAGGAGAAATCAAGAGACCCAGTACTTC. The full variable domain, completed using reference TRBV18 and TRBJ2-5, is NAGVMQNPRHLVRRRGQEARLRCSPMKGHSHVYWYRQLPEEGLKFMVYLQKENIIDESGMPKERFSAEFPKEGPSILRIQQVVRGDSAAYFCASSPWDRRNQETQYFGPGTRLLVL.

Written as DNA, the CDR3 is TGTGCCAGCAGCTTGGTTACAGATAGGGGTGAAAAACTGTTTTTT. Translation gives CASSLVTDRGEKLFF. V gene TRBV5-6 combines with J gene TRBJ1-4; possible D gene TRBD1, 5 bases. Germline values: CDR1 SGHDT, CDR2 YYEEEE. This CDR3 region has 15 residues. V was clipped by 0 bases and J by 7 bases, with 13 bases between them.

V gene TRBV14 combines with J gene TRBJ1-6; 9 nucleotides match TRBD1. V dropped 4 bases and J dropped 10; count of bases not matched to a gene: 8. The CDR3 runs 15 residues. Germline V gives CDR1 SGHDN, CDR2 FVKESK. The CDR3 here is CASSLLGQGWSPLHF. The CDR3 DNA follows: TGTGCCAGCAGCCTTTTGGGACAGGGTTGGTCACCCCTCCACTTT. The entire variable domain, with the rest obtained from reference TRBV14 and TRBJ1-6, is as follows: EAGVTQFPSHSVIEKGQTVTLRCDPISGHDNLYWYRRVMGKEIKFLLHFVKESKQDESGMPNNRFLAERTGGTYSTLKVQPAELEDSGVYFCASSLLGQGWSPLHFGNGTRLTVT.

The gene calls are TRBV6-5 and TRBJ2-7; the D is unclear. Trimming pared 6 bases from V and 6 bases from J, leaving 18 bases between. This CDR3 spans 14 amino acids. The V gene's germline CDR1 is MNHEY and CDR2 SVGAGI. The CDR3 protein is CASSSEAYPGEQYF. The CDR3 nucleotides read TGTGCCAGCAGCTCCGAAGCTTATCCGGGCGAGCAGTACTTC.

The V call is TRBV7-6, the J call TRBJ2-7, with 10 bases lining up with TRBD2. The ends lost 4 bases at V and 3 bases at J; junction bases unmatched: 6. The CDR3 sequence is 15 residues long. The V gene's germline CDR1 is SGHVS and CDR2 FNYEAQ. DNA of the CDR3: TGTGCCAGCAGCTCAGCTAGCGGGGGTTACTACGAGCAGTACTTC. This encodes CASSSASGGYYEQYF.

The chain carries TRBV4-1 and TRBJ1-5; possibly TRBD1 for D (5 bases). Germline V gene lookup returns CDR1 MGHRA and CDR2 YSYEKL. Deletions cut 1 base from V and 0 bases from J, with 19 bases between. The CDR3 spans 19 residues. CDR3 nucleotides: TGCGCCAGCAGCCAAGTTGATGGAGACAGCACTCATAGCAATCAGCCCCAGCATTTT. Protein sequence: CASSQVDGDSTHSNQPQHF.

The chain carries TRBV5-3 and TRBJ2-2, with 7 nucleotides matching TRBD1. TRBV5-3 is an ORF; its function is uncertain. This CDR3 has 15 amino acids. V gave up 4 bases and J gave up 0 bases; unmatched junction bases: 3. CDR3 bases: TGTGCCAGAAGCACACAGGGGACGAACACCGGGGAGCTGTTTTTT. Translation: CARSTQGTNTGELFF.

The CDR3 loop is CASSSALNTEAFF. CDR3 DNA sequence: TGTGCCAGTAGTTCCGCGCTTAACACTGAAGCTTTCTTT. The V call is TRBV19, the J call TRBJ1-1; D is unresolved. Trimming took 5 bases from V and 2 from J, leaving 9 bases between them. Germline V gene data show CDR1 as LNHDA and CDR2 as SQIVND (reference sequence). The CDR3 has 13 residues. Full variable domain (rest looked up from reference TRBV19 and TRBJ1-1): DGGITQSPKYLFRKEGQNVTLSCEQNLNHDAMYWYRQDPGQGLRLIYYSQIVNDFQKGDIAEGYSVSREKKESFPLTVTSAQKNPTAFYLCASSSALNTEAFFGQGTRLTVV.

The chain joins TRBV29-1 to TRBJ2-7, with 7 positions matching TRBD2. The J segment lost 2 bases and the V segment lost 7 bases, leaving 17 bases of the junction unmatched. The CDR3 covers 16 residues. The V gene's germline CDR1 is SQVTM and CDR2 ANQGSEA. DNA of the CDR3: TGCAGCGCCCGGGGGGACGGCCGGGACCGTACCTACGAGCAGTACTTC. Protein product: CSARGDGRDRTYEQYF.

The gene calls are TRBV9 and TRBJ1-2, with 7 bases lining up with TRBD1. The germline gives CDR1 SGDLS, CDR2 YYNGEE. The J segment lost 3 bases and the V segment lost 0 bases, leaving 5 bases of the junction unmatched. The CDR3 extends over 15 amino acids. CDR3 amino acids: CASSVVTGVDYGYTF. DNA for the CDR3: TGTGCCAGCAGCGTAGTAACAGGGGTTGACTATGGCTACACCTTC.

J is TRBJ1-6 and V is TRBV7-3; D gene uncertain. This CDR3 is 13 amino acids long. Germline CDR1 reads SGHTA; CDR2 reads FQGTGA. V was shortened by 2 bases and J by 8 bases, with 7 bases between the two germline ends. CDR3 DNA sequence: TGTGCCAGCAGCTTACGAGAAGATTCACCCCTCCACTTT. Amino acids: CASSLREDSPLHF.

The J gene is TRBJ2-7, the V gene TRBV6-2 or TRBV6-3, with D hard to call. There are 12 residues in the CDR3. Germline loops: CDR1 MNHEY, CDR2 SVGEGT. The V end lost 0 bases, the J end lost 6 bases, and 6 bases lay between the germline ends. CDR3 residues: CASSYSVFEQYF. In DNA form, the CDR3 reads TGTGCCAGCAGTTACTCCGTGTTCGAGCAGTACTTC.

V usage is TRBV19 and J usage is TRBJ1-6, with 9 bases lining up with TRBD1. Germline-derived CDR1 and CDR2 are LNHDA and SQIVND (reference sequence). The CDR3 has 17 amino acids. Trimming at V came to 3 bases and at J to 6 bases, leaving 9 bases not matched to a gene. The CDR3, as DNA: TGTGCCAGTAGTATGACGGGACAGGGCCTATTTAATTCACCCCTCCACTTT. It is translated as CASSMTGQGLFNSPLHF.

The chain combines TRBV4-1 with TRBJ1-4; D possibly corresponds to TRBD1 (5 bases). Germline V lookup: CDR1 MGHRA, CDR2 YSYEKL. The V and J ends lost 4 bases and 7 bases respectively, with 10 bases between them. This CDR3 is 13 amino acids long. CDR3: CASSRNRGEKLFF. CDR3 sequence (DNA): TGCGCCAGCAGCCGAAATAGGGGTGAAAAACTGTTTTTT.

This clone came up a few times. The rearrangement joins TRBV11-2 to TRBJ2-2, with D perhaps matching TRBD2 (6 bases). In germline, CDR1 is SGHAT, CDR2 FQNNGV. V shed 8 bases and J shed 1 base, with 8 bases lying between them. The CDR3 extends over 13 amino acids. The CDR3 DNA follows: TGTGCCAGCCCGGGGGTGAACACCGGGGAGCTGTTTTTT. Residues: CASPGVNTGELFF.